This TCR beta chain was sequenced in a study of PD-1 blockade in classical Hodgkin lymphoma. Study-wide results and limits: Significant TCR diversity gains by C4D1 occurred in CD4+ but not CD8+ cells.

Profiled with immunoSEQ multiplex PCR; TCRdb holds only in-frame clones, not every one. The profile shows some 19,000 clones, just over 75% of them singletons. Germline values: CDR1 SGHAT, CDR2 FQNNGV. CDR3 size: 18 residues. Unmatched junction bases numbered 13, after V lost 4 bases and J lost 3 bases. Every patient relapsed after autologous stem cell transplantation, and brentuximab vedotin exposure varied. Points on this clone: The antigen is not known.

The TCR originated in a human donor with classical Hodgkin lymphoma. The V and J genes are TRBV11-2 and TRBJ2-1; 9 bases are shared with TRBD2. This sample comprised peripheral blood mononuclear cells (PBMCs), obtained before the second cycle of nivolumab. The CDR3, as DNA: TGTGCCAGCAGCTCCGCCTTTGGCGGGGGGGTCAACTACAATGAGCAGTTCTTC. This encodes CASSSAFGGGVNYNEQFF.